This T cell receptor beta chain was sequenced during a study of T cells in Graves' hyperthyroidism and ophthalmopathy. TCR beta CDR3 region amplification was performed from RNA transcripts. First-round RT-PCR targeting the TCR CDR3 was performed with the HTBI primer set. TCRdb processed the multiplex PCR reads anew with MiXCR; each CDR3 protein has one entry. The table lists roughly 750,000 distinct CDR3 sequences, 16% of them singletons. This clonotype came up many times. The source of this sequence is a man aged 18 to 29 with Graves' hyperthyroidism. Sequenced material: blood.

The DNA of the CDR3 is TGTGCCAGCAGTGAGACTGGGAACACTGAAGCTTTCTTT. Protein: CASSETGNTEAFF. The V call is TRBV2, the J call TRBJ1-1; D ambiguous. V was clipped by 3 bases and J by 1 base, with 6 bases between them. Germline V gene data show CDR1 as SNHLY and CDR2 as FYNNEI. This CDR3 is 13 amino acids long.